The T cell receptor (beta chain) under discussion was sequenced for a study of T cell repertoires in cytomegalovirus infection. Turning to this clonotype: What it binds is not known.

Each CDR3 protein gets one entry after TCRdb re-called the reads with MiXCR. This table holds about 480,000 distinct CDR3 sequences, 30% to 35% found once. The specimen comprised cultured PBMCs, sampled from culture after CMV antigen stimulation. The source of this sequence is a human donor in good health (CMV status not recorded). Some clones in this sample may be carry-over from other donors' samples.

As DNA, the CDR3 is TGTGCCAGCAGCTTAGACACAGGGTCCTCTGGGGCCAACGTCCTGACTTTC. Protein: CASSLDTGSSGANVLTF. The chain is built from TRBV7-2 and TRBJ2-6; tentative D call: TRBD1 (6 bases). The CDR3 is made up of 17 amino acids. V was shortened by 1 base and J by 0 bases, with 10 bases between the two germline ends. The germline gives CDR1 SGHTA, CDR2 FQGNSA.